A selection of T cell receptor beta chains follows, all from one sample in a study of blood T cell repertoires in COVID-19. Libraries were prepared by immunoSEQ multiplex PCR; TCRdb keeps only in-frame clonotypes and omits some of them. The sample has tens of thousands of clones, over 80% seen once. Sample: peripheral blood. The receptors were gathered from a human donor in a cohort sampled during active COVID-19. Each CDR3 is given with its conserved first and last residue. D genes are given only for firm matches. Size is omitted from some rows. Given values are once, few, many or a class for expanded clones.

clone_size: -
d_call: -
j_call: TRBJ2-5
v_call: TRBV7-2
cdr3_aa: CASSRGNQETQYF
cdr3_nt: TGTGCCAGCAGCCGAGGGAACCAAGAGACCCAGTACTTC

clone_size: -
d_call: TRBD2
j_call: TRBJ2-6
v_call: TRBV13
cdr3_aa: CASRTGGAGANVLTF
cdr3_nt: TGTGCCAGCAGAACCGGGGGGGCTGGGGCCAACGTCCTGACTTTC

clone_size: -
d_call: TRBD1
j_call: TRBJ1-2
v_call: TRBV3-1/TRBV3-2
cdr3_aa: CASWDRGEPHGYTF
cdr3_nt: TGTGCCAGCTGGGACAGGGGAGAACCTCATGGCTACACCTTC

clone_size: -
d_call: -
j_call: TRBJ1-4
v_call: TRBV6-1
cdr3_aa: CASSELARVFF
cdr3_nt: TGTGCCAGCAGTGAGTTGGCTCGGGTGTTTTTT

clone_size: -
d_call: -
j_call: TRBJ1-5
v_call: TRBV9
cdr3_aa: CASSVDGSNQPQHF
cdr3_nt: TGTGCCAGCAGCGTCGACGGGAGCAATCAGCCCCAGCATTTT

clone_size: -
d_call: -
j_call: TRBJ1-4
v_call: TRBV24-1
cdr3_aa: CANPGRSRCPLNEKLFF
cdr3_nt: TGTGCCAACCCGGGGAGGTCCCGCTGCCCTCTTAATGAAAAACTGTTTTTT

clone_size: -
d_call: TRBD1
j_call: TRBJ1-2
v_call: TRBV7-9
cdr3_aa: CASRGQGDYGYTF
cdr3_nt: TGTGCCAGCAGAGGACAGGGGGACTATGGCTACACCTTC

clone_size: -
d_call: TRBD1
j_call: TRBJ2-3
v_call: TRBV5-4
cdr3_aa: CASSSGQGADTQYF
cdr3_nt: TGTGCCAGCAGCTCGGGACAGGGGGCAGATACGCAGTATTTT

clone_size: -
d_call: TRBD1
j_call: TRBJ1-1
v_call: TRBV7-9
cdr3_aa: CASLRTGGNTEAFF
cdr3_nt: TGTGCCAGCCTCCGGACAGGGGGAAACACTGAAGCTTTCTTT

clone_size: -
d_call: -
j_call: TRBJ1-1
v_call: TRBV19
cdr3_aa: CASRSDTEAFF
cdr3_nt: TGTGCCAGTAGATCGGACACTGAAGCTTTCTTT

clone_size: -
d_call: TRBD1
j_call: TRBJ2-6
v_call: TRBV7-3
cdr3_aa: CASSFRGTGVSGANVLTF
cdr3_nt: TGTGCCAGCAGCTTTAGGGGGACAGGGGTCTCTGGGGCCAACGTCCTGACTTTC

clone_size: -
d_call: -
j_call: TRBJ2-7
v_call: TRBV7-2
cdr3_aa: CASSAIYSSYEQYF
cdr3_nt: TGTGCCAGCAGCGCGATCTATAGCTCCTACGAGCAGTACTTC

clone_size: -
d_call: -
j_call: TRBJ1-1
v_call: TRBV3-1/TRBV3-2
cdr3_aa: CASSQAGQTAKAEAFF
cdr3_nt: TGTGCCAGCAGCCAAGCCGGGCAGACAGCCAAGGCTGAAGCTTTCTTT

clone_size: few
d_call: TRBD2
j_call: TRBJ2-7
v_call: TRBV18
cdr3_aa: CASSPPSGGPSGTYEQYF
cdr3_nt: TGTGCCAGCTCACCCCCCAGCGGGGGGCCATCGGGGACCTACGAGCAGTACTTC

clone_size: -
d_call: TRBD2
j_call: TRBJ2-7
v_call: TRBV6-1
cdr3_aa: CASSEAGGDEQYF
cdr3_nt: TGTGCCAGCAGTGAAGCGGGGGGGGACGAGCAGTACTTC

clone_size: -
d_call: TRBD2
j_call: TRBJ2-1
v_call: TRBV2
cdr3_aa: CASSRTSVYNEQFF
cdr3_nt: TGTGCCAGCAGTAGGACTAGCGTTTACAATGAGCAGTTCTTC

clone_size: -
d_call: TRBD1
j_call: TRBJ2-7
v_call: TRBV9
cdr3_aa: CASSNRQGFSYEQYF
cdr3_nt: TGTGCCAGCAGCAATCGACAGGGTTTCTCCTACGAGCAGTACTTC